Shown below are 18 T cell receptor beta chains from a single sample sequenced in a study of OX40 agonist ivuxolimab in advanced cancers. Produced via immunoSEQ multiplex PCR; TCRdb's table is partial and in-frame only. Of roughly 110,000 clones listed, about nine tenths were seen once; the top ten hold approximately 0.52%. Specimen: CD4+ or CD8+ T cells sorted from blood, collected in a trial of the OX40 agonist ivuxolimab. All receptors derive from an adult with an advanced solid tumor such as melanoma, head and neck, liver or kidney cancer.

This chain's CDR3 is CASRRQGTYMNTEAFF. The CDR3 coding sequence is TGTGCCAGTAGAAGACAGGGGACTTACATGAACACTGAAGCTTTCTTT. This chain uses TRBV19 with TRBJ1-1, with 8 bases identical to TRBD1. Germline CDR1 LNHDA, CDR2 SQIVND (reference sequence). The CDR3 is 16 residues long. J lost 0 bases, V lost 6 bases, and 9 bases had no gene match.

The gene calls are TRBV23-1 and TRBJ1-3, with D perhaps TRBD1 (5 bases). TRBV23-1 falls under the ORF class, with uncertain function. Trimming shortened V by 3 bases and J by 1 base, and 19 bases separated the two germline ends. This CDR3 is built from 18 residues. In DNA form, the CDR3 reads TGCGCCAGCAGTCAGTCCGCCTACAGGACCGGTTCTGGAAACACCATATATTTT. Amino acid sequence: CASSQSAYRTGSGNTIYF.

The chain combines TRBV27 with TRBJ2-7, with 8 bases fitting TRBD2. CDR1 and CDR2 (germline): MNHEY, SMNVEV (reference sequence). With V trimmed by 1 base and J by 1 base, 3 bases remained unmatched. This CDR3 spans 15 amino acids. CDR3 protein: CASSLLGGGSYEQYF. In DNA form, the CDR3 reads TGTGCCAGCAGTTTATTGGGCGGGGGGTCCTACGAGCAGTACTTC.

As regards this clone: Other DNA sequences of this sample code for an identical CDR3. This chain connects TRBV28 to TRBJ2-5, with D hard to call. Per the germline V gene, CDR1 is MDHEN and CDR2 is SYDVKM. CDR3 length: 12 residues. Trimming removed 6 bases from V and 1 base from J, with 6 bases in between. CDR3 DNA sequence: TGTGCCAGCAGCCGTAGCCAAGAGACCCAGTACTTC. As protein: CASSRSQETQYF.

The CDR3 loop reads CAISENPWAGTEAFF. CDR3 bases: TGTGCCATCAGTGAGAACCCTTGGGCGGGGACTGAAGCTTTCTTT. The V gene is TRBV10-3, the J gene TRBJ1-1, with D uncertain. The germline gives CDR1 ENHRY, CDR2 SYGVKD. V was pared by 2 bases and J by 5 bases, with 15 bases between. The CDR3 is made up of 15 amino acids.

The CDR3: CASSLAGVVETQYF. CDR3 nucleotide sequence: TGTGCCAGCAGCTTGGCGGGGGTTGTAGAGACCCAGTACTTC. V is TRBV7-3 and J is TRBJ2-5; 7 bases line up with TRBD2. The V gene end was trimmed by 3 bases and the J gene end by 4 bases; junction bases not matched to a gene: 5. The germline CDR1 and CDR2 sequences are SGHTA and FQGTGA. The CDR3 consists of 14 residues.

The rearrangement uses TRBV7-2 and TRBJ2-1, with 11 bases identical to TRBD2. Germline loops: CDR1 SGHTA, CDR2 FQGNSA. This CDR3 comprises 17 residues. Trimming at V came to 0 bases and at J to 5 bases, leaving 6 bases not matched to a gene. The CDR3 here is CASSLAPSGGKDNEQFF. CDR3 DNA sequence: TGTGCCAGCAGCTTAGCGCCTAGCGGGGGGAAAGACAATGAGCAGTTCTTC.

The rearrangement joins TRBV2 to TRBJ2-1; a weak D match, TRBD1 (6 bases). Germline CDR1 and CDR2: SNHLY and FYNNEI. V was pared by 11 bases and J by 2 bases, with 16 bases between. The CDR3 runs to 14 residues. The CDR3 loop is CALLFWDTYNEQFF. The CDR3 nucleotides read TGTGCCCTATTATTCTGGGACACCTACAATGAGCAGTTCTTC.

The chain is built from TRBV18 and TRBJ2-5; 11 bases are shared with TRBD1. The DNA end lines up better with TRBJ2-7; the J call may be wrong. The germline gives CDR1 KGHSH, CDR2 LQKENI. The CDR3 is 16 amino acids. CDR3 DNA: TGTGCCAGCTCACCACGGACAGGGGGCGGCTCCTACGAGCAGTACTTC. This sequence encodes CASSPRTGGGSYEQYF.

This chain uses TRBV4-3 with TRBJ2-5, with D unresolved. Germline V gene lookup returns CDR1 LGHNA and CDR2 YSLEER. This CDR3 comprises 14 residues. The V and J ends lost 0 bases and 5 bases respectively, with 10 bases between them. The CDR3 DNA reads TGCGCCAGCAGCCAAGATATCGGTGGGGAGACCCAGTACTTC. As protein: CASSQDIGGETQYF.

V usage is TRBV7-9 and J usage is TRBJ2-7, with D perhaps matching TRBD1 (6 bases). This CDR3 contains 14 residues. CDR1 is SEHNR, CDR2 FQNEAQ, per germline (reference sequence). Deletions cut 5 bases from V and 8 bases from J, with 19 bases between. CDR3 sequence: CASSRGSQSFKQYF. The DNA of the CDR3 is TGTGCCAGCAGCAGGGGGTCCCAGTCATTTAAGCAGTACTTC. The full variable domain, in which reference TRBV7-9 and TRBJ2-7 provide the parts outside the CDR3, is DTGVSQNPRHKITKRGQNVTFRCDPISEHNRLYWYRQTLGQGPEFLTYFQNEAQLEKSRLLSDRFSAERPKGSFSTLEIQRTEQGDSAMYLCASSRGSQSFKQYFGPGTRLTVT.

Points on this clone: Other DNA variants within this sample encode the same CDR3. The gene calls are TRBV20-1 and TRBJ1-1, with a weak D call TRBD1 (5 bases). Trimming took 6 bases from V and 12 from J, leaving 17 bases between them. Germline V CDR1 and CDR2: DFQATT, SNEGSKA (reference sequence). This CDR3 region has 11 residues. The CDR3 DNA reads TGCAGTGCAGCCGGGCAGGGTCGACCTTTCTTT. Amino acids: CSAAGQGRPFF.

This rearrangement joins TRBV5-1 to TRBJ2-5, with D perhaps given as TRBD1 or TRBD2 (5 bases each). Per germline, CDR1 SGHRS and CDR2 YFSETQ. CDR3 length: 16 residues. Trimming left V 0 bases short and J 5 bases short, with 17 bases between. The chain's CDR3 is CASSLASRGSGETQYF. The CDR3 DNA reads TGCGCCAGCAGCTTGGCTTCTAGGGGATCGGGGGAGACCCAGTACTTC.

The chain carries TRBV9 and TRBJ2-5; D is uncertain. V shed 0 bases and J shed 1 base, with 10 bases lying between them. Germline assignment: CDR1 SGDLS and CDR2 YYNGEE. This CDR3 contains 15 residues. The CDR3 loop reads CASSVGQPPQETQYF. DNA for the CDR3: TGTGCCAGCAGCGTAGGTCAGCCTCCCCAAGAGACCCAGTACTTC.

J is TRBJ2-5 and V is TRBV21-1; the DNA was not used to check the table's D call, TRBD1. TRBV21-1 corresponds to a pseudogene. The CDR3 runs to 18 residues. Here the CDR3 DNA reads TGTGCCAGCAGCCGATTAGGGAAGGGGACAGGTGGGTTAGAGACCCAGTACTTC. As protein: CASSRLGKGTGGLETQYF.

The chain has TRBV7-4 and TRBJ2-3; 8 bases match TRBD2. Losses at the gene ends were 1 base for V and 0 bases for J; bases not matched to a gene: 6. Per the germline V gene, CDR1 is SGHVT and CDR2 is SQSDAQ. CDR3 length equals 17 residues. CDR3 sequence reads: CASSLDTSGGSTDTQYF. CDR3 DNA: TGTGCCAGCAGCTTAGACACGAGCGGGGGAAGCACAGATACGCAGTATTTT. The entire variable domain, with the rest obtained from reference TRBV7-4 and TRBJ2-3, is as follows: GAGVSQSPRYKVAKRGRDVALRCDSISGHVTLYWYRQTLGQGSEVLTYSQSDAQRDKSGRPSGRFSAERPERSVSTLKIQRTEQGDSAVYLCASSLDTSGGSTDTQYFGPGTRLTVL.

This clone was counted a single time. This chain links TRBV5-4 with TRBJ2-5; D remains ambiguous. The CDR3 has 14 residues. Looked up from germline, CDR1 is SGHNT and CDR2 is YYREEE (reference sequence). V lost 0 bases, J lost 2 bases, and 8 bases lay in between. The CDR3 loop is CASSLAVGQETQYF. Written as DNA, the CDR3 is TGTGCCAGCAGCTTGGCCGTGGGGCAAGAGACCCAGTACTTC.

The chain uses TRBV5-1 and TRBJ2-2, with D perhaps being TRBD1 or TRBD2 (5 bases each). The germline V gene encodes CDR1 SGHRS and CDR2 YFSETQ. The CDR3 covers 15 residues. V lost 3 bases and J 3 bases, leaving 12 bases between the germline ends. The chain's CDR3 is CASSSGTLDTGELFF. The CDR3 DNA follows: TGCGCCAGCAGCTCCGGGACCTTGGACACCGGGGAGCTGTTTTTT.